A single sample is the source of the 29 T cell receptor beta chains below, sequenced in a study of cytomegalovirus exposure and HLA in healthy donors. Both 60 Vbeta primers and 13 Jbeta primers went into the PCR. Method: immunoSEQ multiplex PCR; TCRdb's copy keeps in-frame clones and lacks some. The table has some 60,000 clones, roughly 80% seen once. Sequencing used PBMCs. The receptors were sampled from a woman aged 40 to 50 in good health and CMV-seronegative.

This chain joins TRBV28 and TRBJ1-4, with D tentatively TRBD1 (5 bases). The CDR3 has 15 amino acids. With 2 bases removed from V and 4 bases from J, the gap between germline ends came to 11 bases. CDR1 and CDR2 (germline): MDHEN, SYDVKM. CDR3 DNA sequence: TGTGCCAGCAGTTTACCCCAGGGATTTAATGAAAAACTGTTTTTT. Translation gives CASSLPQGFNEKLFF.

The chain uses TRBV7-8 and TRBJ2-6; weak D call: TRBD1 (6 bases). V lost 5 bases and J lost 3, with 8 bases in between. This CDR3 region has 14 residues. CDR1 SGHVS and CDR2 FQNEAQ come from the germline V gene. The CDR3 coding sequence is TGTGCCAGCAGCCCAGGGGTTGGGGCCAACGTCCTGACTTTC. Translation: CASSPGVGANVLTF.

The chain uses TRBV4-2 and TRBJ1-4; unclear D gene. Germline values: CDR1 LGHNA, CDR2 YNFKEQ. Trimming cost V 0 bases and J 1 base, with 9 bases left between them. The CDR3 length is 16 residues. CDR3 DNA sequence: TGTGCCAGCAGCCAAGACTCCGGGAGAACTAATGAAAAACTGTTTTTT. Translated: CASSQDSGRTNEKLFF.

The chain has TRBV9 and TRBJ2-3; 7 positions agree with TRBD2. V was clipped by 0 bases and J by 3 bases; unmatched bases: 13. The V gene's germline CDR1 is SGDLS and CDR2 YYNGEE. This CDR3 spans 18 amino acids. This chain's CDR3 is CASSVEDSVAGATDTQYF. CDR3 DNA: TGTGCCAGCAGCGTAGAGGATTCCGTTGCGGGAGCGACAGATACGCAGTATTTT.

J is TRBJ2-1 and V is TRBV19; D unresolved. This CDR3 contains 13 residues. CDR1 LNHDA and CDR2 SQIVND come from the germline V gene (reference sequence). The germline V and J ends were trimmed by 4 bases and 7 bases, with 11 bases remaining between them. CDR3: CASSTSPRNEQFF. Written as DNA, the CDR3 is TGTGCCAGTAGTACAAGCCCTAGGAATGAGCAGTTCTTC.

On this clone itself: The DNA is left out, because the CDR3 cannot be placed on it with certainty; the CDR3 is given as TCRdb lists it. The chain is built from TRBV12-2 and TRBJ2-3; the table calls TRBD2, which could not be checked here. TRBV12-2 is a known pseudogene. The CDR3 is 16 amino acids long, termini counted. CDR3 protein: CASRLVASGNTDTQYF.

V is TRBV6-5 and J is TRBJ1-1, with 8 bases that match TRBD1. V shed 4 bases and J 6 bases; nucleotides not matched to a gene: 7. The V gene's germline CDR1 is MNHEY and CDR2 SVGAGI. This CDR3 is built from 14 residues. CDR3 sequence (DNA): TGTGCCAGCAGTTCGAGGACAGGGAATCCTGAAGCTTTCTTT. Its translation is CASSSRTGNPEAFF.

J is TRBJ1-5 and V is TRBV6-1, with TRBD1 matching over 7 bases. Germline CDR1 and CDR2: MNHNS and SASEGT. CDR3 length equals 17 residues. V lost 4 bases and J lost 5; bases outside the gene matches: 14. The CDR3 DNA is TGTGCCAGCAGTGTCCCTGTGGGCTTCGGGACAGATCAGCCCCAGCATTTT. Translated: CASSVPVGFGTDQPQHF.

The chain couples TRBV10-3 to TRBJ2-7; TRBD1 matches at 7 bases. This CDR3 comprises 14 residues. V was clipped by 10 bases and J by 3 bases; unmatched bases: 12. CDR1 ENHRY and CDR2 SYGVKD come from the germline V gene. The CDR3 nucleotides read TGTGCCACCCTCGGACAGGAGACAAGCTACGAGCAGTACTTC. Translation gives CATLGQETSYEQYF.

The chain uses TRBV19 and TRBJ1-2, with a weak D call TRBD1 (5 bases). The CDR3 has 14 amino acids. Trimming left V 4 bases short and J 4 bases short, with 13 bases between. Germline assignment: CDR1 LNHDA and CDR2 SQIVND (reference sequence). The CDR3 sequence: CASSTTTATYGYTF. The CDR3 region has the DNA TGTGCCAGTAGTACTACGACAGCTACCTATGGCTACACCTTC. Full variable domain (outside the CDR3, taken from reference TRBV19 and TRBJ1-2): DGGITQSPKYLFRKEGQNVTLSCEQNLNHDAMYWYRQDPGQGLRLIYYSQIVNDFQKGDIAEGYSVSREKKESFPLTVTSAQKNPTAFYLCASSTTTATYGYTFGSGTRLTVV.

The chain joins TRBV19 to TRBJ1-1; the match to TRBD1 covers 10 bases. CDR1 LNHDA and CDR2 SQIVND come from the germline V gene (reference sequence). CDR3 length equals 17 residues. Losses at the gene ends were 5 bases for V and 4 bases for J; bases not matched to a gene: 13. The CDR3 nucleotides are TGTGCCAGTAGTCTCCATTCTACCGGGACAGGGGTCACTGAAGCTTTCTTT. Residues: CASSLHSTGTGVTEAFF.

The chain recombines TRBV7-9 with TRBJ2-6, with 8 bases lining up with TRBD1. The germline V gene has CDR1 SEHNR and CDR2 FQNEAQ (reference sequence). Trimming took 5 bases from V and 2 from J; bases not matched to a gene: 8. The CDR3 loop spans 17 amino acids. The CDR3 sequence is CASSQSDRVAGANVLTF. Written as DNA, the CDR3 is TGTGCCAGCAGCCAATCGGACAGGGTGGCTGGGGCCAACGTCCTGACTTTC.

In nucleotides, the CDR3 is TGTGCCAGCAGCTCCCTAACTGGGAGGGACACTGAAGCTTTCTTT. Amino acid sequence: CASSSLTGRDTEAFF. The chain combines TRBV7-9 with TRBJ1-1; no reliable D call. The CDR3 spans 15 residues. V was clipped by 4 bases and J by 3 bases, with 15 bases between them. Germline CDR1 reads SEHNR; CDR2 reads FQNEAQ (reference sequence).

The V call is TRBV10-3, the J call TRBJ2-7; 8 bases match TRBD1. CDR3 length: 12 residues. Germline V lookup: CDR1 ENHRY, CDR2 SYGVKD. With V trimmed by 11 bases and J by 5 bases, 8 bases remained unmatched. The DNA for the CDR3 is TGTGCCGCCCGGACAGGGAACGACGAGCAGTACTTC. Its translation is CAARTGNDEQYF.

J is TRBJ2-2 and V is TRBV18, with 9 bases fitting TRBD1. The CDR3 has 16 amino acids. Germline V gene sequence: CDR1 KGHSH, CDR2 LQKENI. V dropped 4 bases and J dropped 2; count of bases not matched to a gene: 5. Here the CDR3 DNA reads TGTGCCAGCTCACGAGGGACAGGGAGTAACACCGGGGAGCTGTTTTTT. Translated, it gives CASSRGTGSNTGELFF. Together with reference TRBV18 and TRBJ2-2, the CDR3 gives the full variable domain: NAGVMQNPRHLVRRRGQEARLRCSPMKGHSHVYWYRQLPEEGLKFMVYLQKENIIDESGMPKERFSAEFPKEGPSILRIQQVVRGDSAAYFCASSRGTGSNTGELFFGEGSRLTVL.

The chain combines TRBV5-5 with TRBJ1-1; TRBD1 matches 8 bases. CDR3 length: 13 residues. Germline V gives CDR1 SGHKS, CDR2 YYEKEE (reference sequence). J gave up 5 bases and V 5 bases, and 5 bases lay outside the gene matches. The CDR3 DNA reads TGTGCCAGCAGTTTTGGGACAGGAACTGAAGCTTTCTTT. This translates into CASSFGTGTEAFF.

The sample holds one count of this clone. In DNA form, the CDR3 reads TGTGCCACCCAGACCGGACAGGCCTCCTACAATGAGCAGTTCTTC. It encodes CATQTGQASYNEQFF. The rearrangement links TRBV25-1 to TRBJ2-1; the match to TRBD1 covers 7 bases. Trimming removed 10 bases from V and 0 bases from J; junction bases left unmatched: 9. The CDR3 spans 15 residues. Germline CDR1 MGHDK, CDR2 SYGVNS. Complete variable domain (other parts from reference TRBV25-1 and TRBJ2-1): EADIYQTPRYLVIGTGKKITLECSQTMGHDKMYWYQQDPGMELHLIHYSYGVNSTEKGDLSSESTVSRIRTEHFPLTLESARPSHTSQYLCATQTGQASYNEQFFGPGTRLTVL.

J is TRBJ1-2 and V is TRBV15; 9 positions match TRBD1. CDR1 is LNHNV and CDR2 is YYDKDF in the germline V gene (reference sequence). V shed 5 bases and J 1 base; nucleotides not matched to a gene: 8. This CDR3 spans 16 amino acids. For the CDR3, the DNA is TGTGCCACCAGCTCCGGGACAGGGCCTTTTAACTATGGCTACACCTTC. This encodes CATSSGTGPFNYGYTF.

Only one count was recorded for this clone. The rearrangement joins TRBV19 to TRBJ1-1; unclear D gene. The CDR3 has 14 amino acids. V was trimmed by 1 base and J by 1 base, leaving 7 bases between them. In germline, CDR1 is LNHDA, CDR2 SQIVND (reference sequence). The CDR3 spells CASSIGSKNTEAFF. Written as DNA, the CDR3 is TGTGCCAGTAGTATAGGAAGCAAGAACACTGAAGCTTTCTTT.

CDR3 loop: CASTRGEGWGQPQHF. Here the CDR3 DNA reads TGTGCCAGTACCCGAGGGGAGGGTTGGGGTCAGCCCCAGCATTTT. The chain employs TRBV19 and TRBJ1-5; perhaps TRBD1 as D (5 bases). Per the germline V gene, CDR1 is LNHDA and CDR2 is SQIVND (reference sequence). This CDR3 has 15 residues. V was trimmed by 7 bases and J by 6 bases, leaving 19 bases between them.

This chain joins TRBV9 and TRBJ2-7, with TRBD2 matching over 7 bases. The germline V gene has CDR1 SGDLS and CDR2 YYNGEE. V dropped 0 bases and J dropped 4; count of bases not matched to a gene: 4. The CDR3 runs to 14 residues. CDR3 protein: CASSVAPSGYEQYF. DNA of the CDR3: TGTGCCAGCAGCGTAGCCCCTAGCGGTTACGAGCAGTACTTC.

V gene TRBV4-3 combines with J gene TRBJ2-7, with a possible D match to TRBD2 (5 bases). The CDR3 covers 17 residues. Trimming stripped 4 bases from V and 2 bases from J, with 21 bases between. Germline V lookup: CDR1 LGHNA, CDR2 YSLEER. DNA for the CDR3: TGCGCCAGCAGCCCATCCCACTCGAGCGGAAAAACCTACGAGCAGTACTTC. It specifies CASSPSHSSGKTYEQYF.

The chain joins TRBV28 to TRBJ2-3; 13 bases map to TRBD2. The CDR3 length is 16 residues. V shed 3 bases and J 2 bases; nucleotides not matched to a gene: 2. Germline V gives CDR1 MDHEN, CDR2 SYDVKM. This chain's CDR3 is CASSLGLAGLTDTQYF. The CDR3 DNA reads TGTGCCAGCAGTTTGGGACTAGCGGGGCTCACAGATACGCAGTATTTT.

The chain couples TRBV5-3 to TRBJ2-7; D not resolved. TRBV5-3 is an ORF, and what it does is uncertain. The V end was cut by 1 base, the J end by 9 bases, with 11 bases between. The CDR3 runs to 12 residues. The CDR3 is CARSLSIPGQYF. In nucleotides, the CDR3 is TGTGCCAGAAGCTTGTCTATCCCCGGGCAGTACTTC.

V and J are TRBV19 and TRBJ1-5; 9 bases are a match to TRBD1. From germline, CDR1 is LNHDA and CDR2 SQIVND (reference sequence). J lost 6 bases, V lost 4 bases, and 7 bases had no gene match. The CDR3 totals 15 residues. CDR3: CASSNSQGAGQPQHF. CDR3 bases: TGTGCCAGTAGTAACTCACAGGGGGCAGGTCAGCCCCAGCATTTT.

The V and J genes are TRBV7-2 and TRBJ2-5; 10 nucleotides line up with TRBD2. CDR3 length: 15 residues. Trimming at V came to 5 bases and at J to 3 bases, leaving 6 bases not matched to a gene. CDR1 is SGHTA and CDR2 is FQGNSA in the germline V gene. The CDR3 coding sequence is TGTGCCAGCAGCAATCCAGCGGGAGGGGAAGAGACCCAGTACTTC. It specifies CASSNPAGGEETQYF.

In DNA form, the CDR3 reads TGTGCCAGCAGTGCCACAGCAAATCGCAATGAGCAGTTCTTC. Translating it yields CASSATANRNEQFF. The V call is TRBV2, the J call TRBJ2-1, with D unresolved. Germline V gene data show CDR1 as SNHLY and CDR2 as FYNNEI. V gave up 4 bases and J gave up 6 bases, with 13 bases separating them. The CDR3 is made up of 14 amino acids.

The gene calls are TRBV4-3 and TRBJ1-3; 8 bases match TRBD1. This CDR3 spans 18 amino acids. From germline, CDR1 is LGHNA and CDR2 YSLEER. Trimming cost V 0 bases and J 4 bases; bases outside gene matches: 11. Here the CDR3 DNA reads TGCGCCAGCAGCCAAGATCCTCCCCAGGGGGCGTGGGGAAACACCATATATTTT. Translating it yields CASSQDPPQGAWGNTIYF.

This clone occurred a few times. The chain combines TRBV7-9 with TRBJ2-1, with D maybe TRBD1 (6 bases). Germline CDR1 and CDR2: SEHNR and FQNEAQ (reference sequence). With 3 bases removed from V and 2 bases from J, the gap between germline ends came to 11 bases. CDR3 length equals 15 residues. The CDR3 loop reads CASSFGQSAYNEQFF. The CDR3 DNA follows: TGTGCCAGCAGCTTTGGACAGAGTGCCTACAATGAGCAGTTCTTC.